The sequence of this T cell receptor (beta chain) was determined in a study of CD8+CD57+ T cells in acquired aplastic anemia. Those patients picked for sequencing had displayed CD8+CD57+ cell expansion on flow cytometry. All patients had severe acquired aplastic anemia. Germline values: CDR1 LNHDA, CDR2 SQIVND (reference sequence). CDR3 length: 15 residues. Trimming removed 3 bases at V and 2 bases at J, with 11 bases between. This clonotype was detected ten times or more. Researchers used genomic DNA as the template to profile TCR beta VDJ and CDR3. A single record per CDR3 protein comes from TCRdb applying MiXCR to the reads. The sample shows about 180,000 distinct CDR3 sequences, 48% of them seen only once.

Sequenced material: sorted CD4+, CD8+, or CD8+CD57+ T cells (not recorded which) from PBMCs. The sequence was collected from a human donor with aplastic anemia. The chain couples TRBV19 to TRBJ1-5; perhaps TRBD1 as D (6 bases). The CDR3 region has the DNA TGTGCCAGTAGTATCGGAGGGGGGCGCAATCAGCCCCAGCATTTT. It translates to CASSIGGGRNQPQHF.